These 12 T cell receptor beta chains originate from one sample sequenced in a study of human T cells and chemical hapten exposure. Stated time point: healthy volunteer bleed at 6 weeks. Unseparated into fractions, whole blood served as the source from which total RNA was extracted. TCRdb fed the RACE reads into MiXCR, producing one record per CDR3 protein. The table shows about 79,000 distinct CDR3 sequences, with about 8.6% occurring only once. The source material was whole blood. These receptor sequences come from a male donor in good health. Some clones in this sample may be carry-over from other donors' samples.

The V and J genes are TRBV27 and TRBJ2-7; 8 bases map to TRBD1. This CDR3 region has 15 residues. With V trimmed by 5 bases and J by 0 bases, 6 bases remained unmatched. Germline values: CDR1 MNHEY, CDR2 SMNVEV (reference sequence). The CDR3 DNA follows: TGTGCCAGCAGTATCCGACAGGGGAGCTCCTACGAGCAGTACTTC. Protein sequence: CASSIRQGSSYEQYF.

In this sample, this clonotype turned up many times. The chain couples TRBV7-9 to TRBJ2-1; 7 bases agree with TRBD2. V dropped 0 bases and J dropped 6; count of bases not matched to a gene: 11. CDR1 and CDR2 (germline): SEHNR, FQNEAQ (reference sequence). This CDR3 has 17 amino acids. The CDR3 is CASSLAPMGGDSNEQFF. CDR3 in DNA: TGTGCCAGCAGCTTAGCACCGATGGGGGGGGACTCCAATGAGCAGTTCTTC. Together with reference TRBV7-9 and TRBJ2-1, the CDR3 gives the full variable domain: DTGVSQNPRHKITKRGQNVTFRCDPISEHNRLYWYRQTLGQGPEFLTYFQNEAQLEKSRLLSDRFSAERPKGSFSTLEIQRTEQGDSAMYLCASSLAPMGGDSNEQFFGPGTRLTVL.

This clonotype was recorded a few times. This CDR3 reads CSVYPGPQDNEQYF. CDR3 DNA sequence: TGCAGCGTTTACCCCGGGCCCCAAGACAACGAGCAGTACTTC. The rearrangement joins TRBV29-1 to TRBJ2-7; D remains unclear. This CDR3 has 14 residues. Germline CDR1 reads SQVTM; CDR2 reads ANQGSEA. Trimming took off 5 bases at V and 5 bases at J, with 19 bases between the two ends.

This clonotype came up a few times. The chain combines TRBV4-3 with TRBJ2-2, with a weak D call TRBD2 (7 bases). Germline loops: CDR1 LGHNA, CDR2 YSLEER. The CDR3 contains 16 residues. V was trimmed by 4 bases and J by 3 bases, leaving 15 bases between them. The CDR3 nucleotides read TGCGCCAGCAGCCCGGAGGGGGGGGCGGACACCGGGGAGCTGTTTTTT. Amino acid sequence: CASSPEGGADTGELFF.

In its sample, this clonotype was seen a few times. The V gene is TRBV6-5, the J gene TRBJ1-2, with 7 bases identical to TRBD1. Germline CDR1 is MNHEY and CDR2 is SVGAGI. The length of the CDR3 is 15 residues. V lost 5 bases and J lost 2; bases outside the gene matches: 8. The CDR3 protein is CASSPNRGTNYGYTF. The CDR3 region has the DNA TGTGCCAGCAGTCCCAACAGGGGAACGAACTATGGCTACACCTTC.

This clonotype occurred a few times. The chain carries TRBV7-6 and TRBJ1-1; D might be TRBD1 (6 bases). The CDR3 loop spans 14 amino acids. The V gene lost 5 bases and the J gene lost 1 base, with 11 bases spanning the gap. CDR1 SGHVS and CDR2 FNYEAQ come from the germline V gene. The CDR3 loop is CASSKAGENTEAFF. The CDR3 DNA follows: TGTGCCAGCAGCAAAGCAGGGGAGAACACTGAAGCTTTCTTT.

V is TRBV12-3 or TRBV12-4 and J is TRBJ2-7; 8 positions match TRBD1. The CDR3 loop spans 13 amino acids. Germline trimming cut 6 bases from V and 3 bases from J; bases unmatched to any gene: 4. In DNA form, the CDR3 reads TGTGCCAGCAGCACAGGGGGGTACTACGAGCAGTACTTC. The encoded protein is CASSTGGYYEQYF.

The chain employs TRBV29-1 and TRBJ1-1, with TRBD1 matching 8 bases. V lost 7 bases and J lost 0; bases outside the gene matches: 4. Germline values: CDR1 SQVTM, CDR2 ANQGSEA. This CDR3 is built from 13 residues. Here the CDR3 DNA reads TGCAGCGGCACGACAGGGGTGAACACTGAAGCTTTCTTT. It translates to CSGTTGVNTEAFF.

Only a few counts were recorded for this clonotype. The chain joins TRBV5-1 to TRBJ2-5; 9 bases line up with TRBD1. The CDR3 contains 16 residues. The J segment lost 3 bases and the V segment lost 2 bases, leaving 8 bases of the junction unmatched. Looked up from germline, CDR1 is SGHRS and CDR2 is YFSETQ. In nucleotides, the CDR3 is TGCGCCAGCAGCTTTTTTCCGGGACAGGGAGAAGAGACCCAGTACTTC. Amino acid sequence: CASSFFPGQGEETQYF.

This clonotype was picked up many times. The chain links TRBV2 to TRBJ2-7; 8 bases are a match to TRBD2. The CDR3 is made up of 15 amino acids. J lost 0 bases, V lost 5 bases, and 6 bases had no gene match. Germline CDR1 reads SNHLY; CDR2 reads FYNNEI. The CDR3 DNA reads TGTGCCAGCAGTTTTAGCGGGGCGAGCTCCTACGAGCAGTACTTC. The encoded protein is CASSFSGASSYEQYF.

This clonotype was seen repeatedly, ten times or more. The CDR3 DNA follows: TGTGCCAGCAGCGAAGGACACCACTTGGAGGGCACTGAAGCTTTCTTT. This gives the protein CASSEGHHLEGTEAFF. The chain recombines TRBV14 with TRBJ1-1; possibly TRBD1 for D (5 bases). This CDR3 is built from 16 residues. In germline, CDR1 is SGHDN, CDR2 FVKESK. Trimming removed 5 bases from V and 4 bases from J, with 20 bases in between. The complete variable domain, with remaining parts taken from reference TRBV14 and TRBJ1-1, reads EAGVTQFPSHSVIEKGQTVTLRCDPISGHDNLYWYRRVMGKEIKFLLHFVKESKQDESGMPNNRFLAERTGGTYSTLKVQPAELEDSGVYFCASSEGHHLEGTEAFFGQGTRLTVV.

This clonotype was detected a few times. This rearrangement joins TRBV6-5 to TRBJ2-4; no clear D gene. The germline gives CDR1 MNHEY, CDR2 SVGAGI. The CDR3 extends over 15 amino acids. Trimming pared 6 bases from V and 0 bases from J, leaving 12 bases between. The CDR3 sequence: CASSRSLLAKNIQYF. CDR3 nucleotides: TGTGCCAGCAGCAGAAGCCTTTTAGCCAAAAACATTCAGTACTTC.